Described below is a single T cell receptor (beta chain) sequence and its context. Germline values: CDR1 SGHAT, CDR2 FQNNGV. Trimming stripped 1 base from V and 0 bases from J, with 12 bases between. The CDR3 loop spans 16 amino acids. This record comes from a study of blood T cell repertoires in COVID-19. Study details: From T cells, B-cell-depleted T cells, or PBMCs came the material, which was cDNA or gDNA.

Assay: immunoSEQ multiplex PCR; the TCRdb copy retains only in-frame clones and omits some. The sample yields about 220,000 clones, 85% to 90% seen once. J is TRBJ1-1 and V is TRBV11-2, with D possibly TRBD1 on 5 matching bases. Sample: PBMCs or T cells enriched from blood (not recorded which). The TCR comes from a man between 25 and 39 years old who had been exposed to COVID-19. CDR3 coding DNA: TGTGCCAGCAGCTTAGCCTGGCAGGGCCTGAACACTGAAGCTTTCTTT. Amino acids: CASSLAWQGLNTEAFF.